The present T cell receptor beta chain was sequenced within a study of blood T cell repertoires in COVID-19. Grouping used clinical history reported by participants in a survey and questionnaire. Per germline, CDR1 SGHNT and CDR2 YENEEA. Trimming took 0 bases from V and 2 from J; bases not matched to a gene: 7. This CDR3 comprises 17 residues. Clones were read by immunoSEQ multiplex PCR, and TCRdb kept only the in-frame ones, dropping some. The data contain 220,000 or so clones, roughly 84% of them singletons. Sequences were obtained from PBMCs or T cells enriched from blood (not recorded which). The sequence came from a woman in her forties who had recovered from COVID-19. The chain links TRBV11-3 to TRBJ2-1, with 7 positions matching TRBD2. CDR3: CASSLDVAGLPYNEQFF. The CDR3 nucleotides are TGTGCCAGCAGCTTAGACGTAGCGGGCCTACCCTACAATGAGCAGTTCTTC. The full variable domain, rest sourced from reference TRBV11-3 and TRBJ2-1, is EAGVVQSPRYKIIEKKQPVAFWCNPISGHNTLYWYLQNLGQGPELLIRYENEEAVDDSQLPKDRFSAERLKGVDSTLKIQPAELGDSAVYLCASSLDVAGLPYNEQFFGPGTRLTVL.